The T cell receptor beta chain under discussion was sequenced for a study of somatic mutations in cytotoxic T cells in rheumatoid arthritis. Positive magnetic bead selection isolated CD4+ and CD8+ cells, and flow cytometry checked purity. Clones were read by immunoSEQ multiplex PCR, and TCRdb kept only the in-frame ones, dropping some. The sample lists approximately 14,000 clones, approximately 90% occurring once. The TCR sequence derives from a man aged 70-80 years with rheumatoid arthritis. Sequencing used CD4+ T cells sorted from blood.

CDR3 in DNA: TGTGCCAGCAGCCTTGGGGGGGCTAGAGAGTTCTTC. It encodes CASSLGGAREFF. V is TRBV5-6 and J is TRBJ2-1; TRBD2 might be the D (7 bases). The CDR3 is 12 residues long. Between the trimmed V and J ends, which lost 4 bases and 14 bases, there was a span of 16 bases. Germline V lookup: CDR1 SGHDT, CDR2 YYEEEE.